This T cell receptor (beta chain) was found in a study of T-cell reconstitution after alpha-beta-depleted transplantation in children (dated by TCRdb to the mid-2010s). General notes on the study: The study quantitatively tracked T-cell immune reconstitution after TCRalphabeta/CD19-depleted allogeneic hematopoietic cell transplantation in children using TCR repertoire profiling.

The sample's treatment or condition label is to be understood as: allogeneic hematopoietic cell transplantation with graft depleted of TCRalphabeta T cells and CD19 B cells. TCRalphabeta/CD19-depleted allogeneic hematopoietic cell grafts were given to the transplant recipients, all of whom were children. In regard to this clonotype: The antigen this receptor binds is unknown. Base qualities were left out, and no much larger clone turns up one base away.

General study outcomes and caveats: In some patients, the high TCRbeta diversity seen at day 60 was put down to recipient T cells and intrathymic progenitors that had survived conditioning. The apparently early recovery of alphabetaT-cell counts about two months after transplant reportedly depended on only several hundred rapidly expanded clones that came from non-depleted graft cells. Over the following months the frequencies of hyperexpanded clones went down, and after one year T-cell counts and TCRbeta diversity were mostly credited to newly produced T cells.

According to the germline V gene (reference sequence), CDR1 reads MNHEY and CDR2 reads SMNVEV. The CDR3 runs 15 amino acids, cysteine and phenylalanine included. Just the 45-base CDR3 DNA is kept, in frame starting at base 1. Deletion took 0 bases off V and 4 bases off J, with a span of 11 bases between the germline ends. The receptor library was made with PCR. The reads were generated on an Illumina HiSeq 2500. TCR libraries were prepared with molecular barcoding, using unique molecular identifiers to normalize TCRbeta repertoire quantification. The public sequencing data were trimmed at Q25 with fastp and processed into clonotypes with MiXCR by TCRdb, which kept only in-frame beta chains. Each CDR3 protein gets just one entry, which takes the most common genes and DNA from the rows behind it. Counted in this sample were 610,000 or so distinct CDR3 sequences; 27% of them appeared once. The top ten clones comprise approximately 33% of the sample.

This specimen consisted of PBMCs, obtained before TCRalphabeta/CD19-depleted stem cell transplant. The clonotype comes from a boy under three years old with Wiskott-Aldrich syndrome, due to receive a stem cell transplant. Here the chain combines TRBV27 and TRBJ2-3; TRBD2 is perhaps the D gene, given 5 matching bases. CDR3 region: CASSLSHSGSDTQYF. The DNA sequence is TGTGCCAGCAGTTTATCGCACAGCGGATCAGATACGCAGTATTTT.